The rows below give T cell receptor beta chains drawn from one sample of a study of shared clonotypes between healthy human individuals. The protocol was immunoSEQ multiplex PCR, while the TCRdb copy is restricted to in-frame clones and leaves out a portion. Of about 960,000 clones in the sample, approximately 80% were seen once. The sequencing input was memory CD4+ T cells sorted from blood. The receptors were gathered from a man younger than 35 in good health. CDR3s include the opening cysteine and the closing phenylalanine or tryptophan. The order of the fields is clone size, V gene, J gene, CDR3 length, D gene, CDR3 protein, CDR3 DNA. D genes are given only for firm matches. The size field is filled for only some rows; it gives once, few, many or a size class.

NA	TRBV4-1	TRBJ2-1	16	NA	CASSQGGPNSYNEQFF	TGCGCCAGCAGCCAAGGGGGACCCAACTCCTACAATGAGCAGTTCTTC
NA	TRBV11-2	TRBJ1-2	15	NA	CASSLGGRANYGYTF	TGTGCCAGCAGCTTAGGGGGCAGAGCTAACTATGGCTACACCTTC
NA	TRBV4-2	TRBJ1-1	16	NA	CASSQEGAGMNTEAFF	TGTGCCAGCAGCCAAGAAGGGGCTGGCATGAACACTGAAGCTTTCTTT
NA	TRBV7-6	TRBJ2-3	16	TRBD1	CASSITDRANTDTQYF	TGTGCCAGCAGCATAACGGACAGGGCGAACACAGATACGCAGTATTTT
NA	TRBV6-6	TRBJ2-3	15	NA	CASSYGWGELDTQYF	TGTGCCAGCAGTTACGGCTGGGGGGAGTTAGATACGCAGTATTTT
NA	TRBV27	TRBJ1-4	16	TRBD1	CASSLGQPATNEKLFF	TGTGCCAGCAGTTTGGGACAGCCAGCAACTAATGAAAAACTGTTTTTT
NA	TRBV2	TRBJ1-2	11	NA	CASIRTAGYTF	TGTGCCAGCATTAGGACAGCCGGCTACACCTTC
few	TRBV7-9	TRBJ1-4	13	NA	CASSYQGGEKLFF	TGTGCCAGCAGTTACCAAGGAGGAGAAAAACTGTTTTTT
NA	TRBV5-1	TRBJ2-3	15	TRBD2	CASSFSGTSGDTQYF	TGCGCCAGCAGCTTCTCCGGGACTAGCGGGGATACGCAGTATTTT
few	TRBV28	TRBJ2-7	15	NA	CASSLIGLGGYEQYF	TGTGCCAGCAGTTTAATAGGGCTAGGCGGCTACGAGCAGTACTTC